The 9 T cell receptor beta chains below come from one sample, sequenced in a study of T cells in Graves' hyperthyroidism and ophthalmopathy. TCR beta CDR3 sequences were amplified from RNA transcripts. First-round RT-PCR targeting the TCR CDR3 was performed with the HTBI primer set. TCRdb re-derived calls from the multiplex PCR reads in MiXCR, one entry per CDR3 protein. The data show about 590,000 distinct CDR3 sequences, with approximately 14% seen just once and less than 9.5% held by the top ten. The sequencing sample was made of blood. Receptors were obtained from a woman in her twenties or thirties with Graves' hyperthyroidism.

There are many counts of this clonotype. The chain joins TRBV5-8 to TRBJ2-5, with 9 bases lining up with TRBD2. Germline V lookup: CDR1 SGHTS, CDR2 YDEGEE. The CDR3 is made up of 16 amino acids. Trimming took 1 base from V and 2 from J; bases not matched to a gene: 6. The CDR3 region has the DNA TGTGCCAGCAGCTTGTCGCCTCTAGCGGGACAAGAGACCCAGTACTTC. Translation: CASSLSPLAGQETQYF.

This clonotype was observed at least ten times. This chain joins TRBV5-8 and TRBJ2-2; D gene uncertain. Trimming left V 4 bases short and J 2 bases short, with 9 bases between. The CDR3 covers 14 residues. The germline gives CDR1 SGHTS, CDR2 YDEGEE. The CDR3, as DNA: TGTGCCAGCAGCGAGCAGCTAAACACCGGGGAGCTGTTTTTT. It encodes CASSEQLNTGELFF.

This clonotype was recorded many times. This rearrangement joins TRBV7-2 to TRBJ2-1; D ambiguous. The CDR3 loop spans 15 amino acids. V was cut by 5 bases and J by 6 bases, with 17 bases left in between. CDR1 is SGHTA, CDR2 FQGNSA, per germline. The CDR3 loop is CASSLNVGSINEQFF. For the CDR3, the DNA is TGTGCCAGCAGCCTAAACGTGGGCTCAATCAATGAGCAGTTCTTC.

This clonotype was counted a single time. This chain connects TRBV6-1 to TRBJ2-5; 7 positions agree with TRBD2. Germline V gives CDR1 MNHNS, CDR2 SASEGT. The V segment lost 3 bases and the J segment 5 bases; nucleotides outside the gene matches: 9. CDR3 size: 15 residues. The CDR3 nucleotides are TGTGCCAGCAGTGATGGGACTACTCTTCCGGAGACCCAGTACTTC. Encoded protein: CASSDGTTLPETQYF.

The sample holds many counts of this clonotype. This chain uses TRBV11-2 with TRBJ2-7; D is ambiguous. The germline CDR1 and CDR2 sequences are SGHAT and FQNNGV. The CDR3 contains 14 residues. V shed 1 base and J shed 4 bases, with 11 bases lying between them. The CDR3 spells CASSLGPGPYEQYF. Written as DNA, the CDR3 is TGTGCCAGCAGCTTAGGGCCTGGACCATACGAGCAGTACTTC.

This clonotype was seen repeatedly, ten times or more. The chain employs TRBV30 and TRBJ1-1; D unresolved. The length of the CDR3 is 13 residues. The germline gives CDR1 GTSNPN, CDR2 SVGIG (reference sequence). Between the trimmed V and J ends, which lost 0 bases and 5 bases, there was a span of 10 bases. This CDR3 is CAWSVSSKTEAFF. CDR3 DNA sequence: TGTGCCTGGAGTGTAAGCTCTAAGACTGAAGCTTTCTTT.

This clonotype was detected only a few times. This chain joins TRBV30 and TRBJ1-3; D not resolved. CDR1 is GTSNPN and CDR2 is SVGIG in the germline V gene (reference sequence). This CDR3 comprises 15 residues. With 4 bases removed from V and 1 base from J, the gap between germline ends came to 14 bases. The CDR3 sequence: CAWNLGLGSGNTIYF. The CDR3, as DNA: TGTGCCTGGAACCTAGGTTTGGGTTCTGGAAACACCATATATTTT.

The CDR3 region has the DNA TGTGCCAGCAGCCGTAGGACTAGCGGGAGTGGTAATGAGCAGTTCTTC. This sequence encodes CASSRRTSGSGNEQFF. The chain carries TRBV25-1 and TRBJ2-1, with 13 bases that match TRBD2. Germline V gene lookup returns CDR1 MGHDK and CDR2 SYGVNS. This CDR3 spans 16 amino acids. The ends lost 6 bases at V and 7 bases at J; junction bases unmatched: 9.

The sample holds many counts of this clonotype. The V call is TRBV12-3 or TRBV12-4, the J call TRBJ1-1; 10 bases fit TRBD1. The CDR3 runs 13 residues. The V segment lost 7 bases and the J segment 7 bases; nucleotides outside the gene matches: 6. The CDR3 DNA follows: TGTGCCAGCACCCTCTGGGACAGGGGTGAAGCTTTCTTT. This translates into CASTLWDRGEAFF.